The 8 T cell receptor beta chains given below trace back to one sample, sequenced in a study of metastatic and nonmetastatic thyroid tumors. Until they underwent thyroid surgery, no patient had received any treatment. Through MiXCR, TCRdb re-clonotyped the PCR reads. The table shows under 20,000 clones, with 25% occurring only once. The sequencing input was blood. The receptors come from a male donor with papillary thyroid cancer or a benign thyroid nodule (not recorded which). Some clones in this sample may be carry-over from other donors' samples.

The sample holds a few counts of this clone. The J gene is TRBJ2-2, the V gene TRBV6-1; possibly TRBD1 for D (6 bases). V lost 7 bases to trimming and J lost 4 bases, with 7 bases between them. The CDR3 covers 12 residues. Per the germline V gene, CDR1 is MNHNS and CDR2 is SASEGT. In DNA, the CDR3 is TGTGCCAGCAACAGGGCCACCGGGGAGCTGTTTTTT. Protein: CASNRATGELFF.

The chain joins TRBV6-1 to TRBJ1-1, with D tentatively TRBD1 (5 bases). V was clipped by 7 bases and J by 3 bases, with 6 bases between them. The CDR3 consists of 11 residues. Germline V gene lookup returns CDR1 MNHNS and CDR2 SASEGT. DNA for the CDR3: TGTGCCAGCATGGGGCACACTGAAGCTTTCTTT. Protein sequence: CASMGHTEAFF.

The rearrangement joins TRBV11-2 to TRBJ2-2; 7 positions agree with TRBD1. Germline V gene sequence: CDR1 SGHAT, CDR2 FQNNGV. The length of the CDR3 is 16 residues. The junction had 7 bases not matched to a gene; V was cut back by 2 bases and J by 4 bases. The DNA of the CDR3 is TGTGCCAGCAGCTTATTTGCAGGGGGTAGCACCGGGGAGCTGTTTTTT. Its protein product is CASSLFAGGSTGELFF.

This clone is deemed medium-sized. In nucleotides, the CDR3 is TGTGCCAGTAGTAGCGGGAACGCAGATACGCAGTATTTT. This codes for CASSSGNADTQYF. The chain joins TRBV19 to TRBJ2-3; the D gene is possibly TRBD2 (6 bases). The V gene lost 4 bases and the J gene lost 4 bases, with 9 bases spanning the gap. Germline loops: CDR1 LNHDA, CDR2 SQIVND (reference sequence). The CDR3 length is 13 residues.

This clone was counted many times. The chain has TRBV6-1 and TRBJ2-4, with D tentatively TRBD1 (5 bases). Per germline, CDR1 MNHNS and CDR2 SASEGT. V was clipped by 6 bases and J by 5 bases, with 11 bases between them. The CDR3 covers 13 residues. CDR3 amino acids: CASRRDSQNIQYF. CDR3 bases: TGTGCCAGCAGAAGAGACAGCCAAAACATTCAGTACTTC.

This clone was recorded many times. The chain uses TRBV6-5 and TRBJ1-6, with 9 bases matching TRBD1. CDR1 is MNHEY, CDR2 SVGAGI, per germline. The CDR3 runs to 17 residues. V lost 4 bases, J lost 8 bases, and 12 bases stayed unmatched. Here the CDR3 reads CASSSTTTGGRDSPLHF. CDR3 in DNA: TGTGCCAGCAGTTCTACTACGACAGGGGGTAGGGATTCACCCCTCCACTTT.

The genes are TRBV5-8 and TRBJ1-4, with TRBD1 identical over 10 bases. Germline lookup yields CDR1 SGHTS and CDR2 YDEGEE. J was trimmed by 6 bases and V by 0 bases; bases with no gene match: 5. The CDR3 extends over 16 amino acids. This CDR3 is CASSLVPGTGDEKLFF. The CDR3 DNA reads as TGTGCCAGCAGCTTGGTGCCCGGGACAGGGGATGAAAAACTGTTTTTT.

A few counts support this clone. The rearrangement uses TRBV6-5 and TRBJ1-5; D remains ambiguous. The ends were cut back, 0 bases at V and 5 bases at J, with 5 bases in the middle. Per germline, CDR1 MNHEY and CDR2 SVGAGI. The CDR3 is 13 residues long. CDR3 bases: TGTGCCAGCAGTTACTCGACCGATCAGCCCCAGCATTTT. This codes for CASSYSTDQPQHF.